Listed here are 3 T cell receptor beta chains from one sample, sequenced in a study of cytomegalovirus exposure and HLA in healthy donors. The PCR employed 60 Vbeta primers together with 13 Jbeta primers. Some clones are missing from TCRdb's copy, which holds only in-frame ones; the method was immunoSEQ multiplex PCR. The table lists about 140,000 clones. The specimen was PBMCs. The receptor set was obtained from a male donor in good health and CMV-seronegative.

V usage is TRBV19 and J usage is TRBJ1-2; D is unresolved. Germline CDR1 is LNHDA and CDR2 is SQIVND (reference sequence). The CDR3 length is 15 residues. V lost 3 bases to trimming and J lost 7 bases, with 18 bases between them. The CDR3, as DNA: TGTGCCAGTAGTATCTATCCGGGAGGTAACGGTGGCTACACCTTC. It translates to CASSIYPGGNGGYTF.

The V call is TRBV18, the J call TRBJ1-2; TRBD1 aligns across 9 bases. Germline values: CDR1 KGHSH, CDR2 LQKENI. The CDR3 sequence is 14 residues long. Unmatched junction bases numbered 9, after V lost 5 bases and J lost 8 bases. The CDR3, as DNA: TGTGCCAGCTCATCGACCGGGACAGGGAACGGCTACACCTTC. It is translated as CASSSTGTGNGYTF.

The chain is built from TRBV28 and TRBJ1-2; 8 bases line up with TRBD1. The CDR3 spans 16 residues. V gave up 4 bases and J gave up 5 bases; unmatched junction bases: 12. Per the germline V gene, CDR1 is MDHEN and CDR2 is SYDVKM. The CDR3 loop reads CASSSGTGANFYGYTF. DNA for the CDR3: TGTGCCAGCAGTTCCGGGACAGGAGCCAACTTTTATGGCTACACCTTC.